The T cell receptor gamma chain under discussion was sequenced for a study of gamma-delta T cells after stem cell transplantation. This clone is medium-sized by share. TCRdb processed the RT-PCR reads again with the CATT caller. The data contain 1,500 to 2,000 gamma-chain clones, more than 3% of them singletons. The CDR3 has 15 amino acids. CDR1 and CDR2 from the germline V gene are GITISATS and ISYDGTV (reference sequence). The J segment lost 2 bases and the V segment lost 0 bases, leaving 7 bases of the junction unmatched. Sequencing was performed on gamma-delta T cells. The receptor comes from a human donor. It is not recorded whose cells these are; they may come from a transplant donor. The chain is built from TRGV9 and TRGJ1 or TRGJ2. The CDR3 region is CALWEVPLYYYKKLF. The CDR3 DNA reads TGTGCCTTGTGGGAGGTGCCTTTATATTATTATAAGAAACTCTTT.